Sequencing of this TCR beta chain was carried out in a study of cytotoxic CD8 clonotypes in ibrutinib-treated CLL. About the study: Over 10 relapsed/refractory, more than 14 treatment-naive; around 18 IGHV unmutated.

Trimming stripped 11 bases from V and 8 bases from J, with 15 bases between. Germline V gene lookup returns CDR1 SEHNR and CDR2 FQNEAQ (reference sequence). The CDR3 is made up of 12 amino acids. Study-wide findings and caveats: Clonality went up at the time of ibrutinib response, stayed stable in sustained remission, and later dropped back toward its baseline level at progression. Public clonotypes were seen rarely and were contracted or stable on treatment. Starting clonality was above that of age-matched healthy donors and tracked circulating CD8+ T-cell counts.

With regard to this clone: No antigen is known for it.

Sequenced by immunoSEQ multiplex PCR; TCRdb stores in-frame clones only, minus some. The sample lists roughly 250,000 clones; 70% were seen once. The sequencing here drew on PBMCs, taken after 24 months of ibrutinib treatment. The chain is built from TRBV7-9 and TRBJ1-4, with TRBD1 as a possible D gene (5 bases). The sequence derives from a human donor with chronic lymphocytic leukemia. Here the CDR3 reads CAGAGDEEKLFF. The CDR3 DNA reads TGTGCCGGGGCCGGGGATGAGGAAAAACTGTTTTTT. Combining the CDR3 with reference TRBV7-9 and TRBJ1-4 gives the whole variable domain DTGVSQNPRHKITKRGQNVTFRCDPISEHNRLYWYRQTLGQGPEFLTYFQNEAQLEKSRLLSDRFSAERPKGSFSTLEIQRTEQGDSAMYLCAGAGDEEKLFFGSGTQLSVL.